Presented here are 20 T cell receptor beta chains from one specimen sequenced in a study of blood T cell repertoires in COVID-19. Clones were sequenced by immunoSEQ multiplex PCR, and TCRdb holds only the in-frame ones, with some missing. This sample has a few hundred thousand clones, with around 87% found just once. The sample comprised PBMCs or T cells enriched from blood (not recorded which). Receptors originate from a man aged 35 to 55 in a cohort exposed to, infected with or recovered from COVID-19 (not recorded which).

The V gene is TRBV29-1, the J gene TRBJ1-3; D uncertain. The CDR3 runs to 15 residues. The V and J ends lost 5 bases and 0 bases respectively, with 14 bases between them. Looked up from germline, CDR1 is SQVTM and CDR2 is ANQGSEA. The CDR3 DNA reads TGCAGCGTTTGTGTGGAGCCTTCCTCTGGAAACACCATATATTTT. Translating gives CSVCVEPSSGNTIYF.

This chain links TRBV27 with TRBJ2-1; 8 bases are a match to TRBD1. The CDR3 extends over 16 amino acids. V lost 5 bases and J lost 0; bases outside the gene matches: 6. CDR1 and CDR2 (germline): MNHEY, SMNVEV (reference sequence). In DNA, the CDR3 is TGTGCCAGCAGTCCCGGGACAGGAGGCTCCTACAATGAGCAGTTCTTC. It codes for CASSPGTGGSYNEQFF.

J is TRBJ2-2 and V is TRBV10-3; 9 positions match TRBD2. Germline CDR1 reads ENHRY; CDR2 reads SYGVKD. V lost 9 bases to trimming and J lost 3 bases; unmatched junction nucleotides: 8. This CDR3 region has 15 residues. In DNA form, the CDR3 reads TGTGCCATAAACCCGGGACTAGCCCACACCGGGGAGCTGTTTTTT. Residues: CAINPGLAHTGELFF.

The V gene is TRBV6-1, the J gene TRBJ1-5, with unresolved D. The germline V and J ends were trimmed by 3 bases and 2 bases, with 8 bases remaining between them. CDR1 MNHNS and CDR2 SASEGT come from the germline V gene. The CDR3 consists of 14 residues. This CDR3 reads CASSESQGNQPQHF. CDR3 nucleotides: TGTGCCAGCAGTGAGAGTCAGGGCAATCAGCCCCAGCATTTT.

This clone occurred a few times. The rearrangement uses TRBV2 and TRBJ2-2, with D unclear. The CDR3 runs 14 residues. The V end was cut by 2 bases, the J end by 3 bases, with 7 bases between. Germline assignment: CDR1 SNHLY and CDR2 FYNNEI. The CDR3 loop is CASSEMAYTGELFF. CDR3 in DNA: TGTGCCAGCAGTGAAATGGCCTACACCGGGGAGCTGTTTTTT.

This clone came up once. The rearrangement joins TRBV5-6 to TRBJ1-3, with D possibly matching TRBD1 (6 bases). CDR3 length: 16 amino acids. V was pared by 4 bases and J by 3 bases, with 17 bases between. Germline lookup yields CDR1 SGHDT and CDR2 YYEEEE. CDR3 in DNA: TGTGCCAGCAGCCGCAATGCGGGGGCTTATGGAAACACCATATATTTT. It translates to CASSRNAGAYGNTIYF.

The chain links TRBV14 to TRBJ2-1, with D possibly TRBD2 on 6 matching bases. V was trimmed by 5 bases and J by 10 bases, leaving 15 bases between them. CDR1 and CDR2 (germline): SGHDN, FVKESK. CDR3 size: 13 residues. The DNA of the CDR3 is TGTGCCAGCAGCGGACCCACTCGGGGGGAGCAGTTCTTC. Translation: CASSGPTRGEQFF.

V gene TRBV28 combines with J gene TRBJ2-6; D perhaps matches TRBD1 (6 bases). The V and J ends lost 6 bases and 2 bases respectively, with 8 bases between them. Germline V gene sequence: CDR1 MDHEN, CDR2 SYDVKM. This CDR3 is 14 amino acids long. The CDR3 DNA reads TGTGCCAGCAGCCACAGGGCTGGGGCCAACGTCCTGACTTTC. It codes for CASSHRAGANVLTF.

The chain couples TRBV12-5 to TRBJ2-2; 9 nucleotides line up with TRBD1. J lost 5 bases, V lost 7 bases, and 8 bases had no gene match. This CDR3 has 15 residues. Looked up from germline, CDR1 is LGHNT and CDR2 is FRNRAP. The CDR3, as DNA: TGTGCTAGTGCCCGGGGACAGGGTTTGACCGGGGAGCTGTTTTTT. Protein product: CASARGQGLTGELFF.

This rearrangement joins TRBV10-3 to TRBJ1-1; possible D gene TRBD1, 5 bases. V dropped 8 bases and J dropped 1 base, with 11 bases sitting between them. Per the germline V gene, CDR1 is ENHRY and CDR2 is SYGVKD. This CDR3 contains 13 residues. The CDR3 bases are TGTGCCATCGGGGGGGAGGAGAACACTGAAGCTTTCTTT. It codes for CAIGGEENTEAFF.

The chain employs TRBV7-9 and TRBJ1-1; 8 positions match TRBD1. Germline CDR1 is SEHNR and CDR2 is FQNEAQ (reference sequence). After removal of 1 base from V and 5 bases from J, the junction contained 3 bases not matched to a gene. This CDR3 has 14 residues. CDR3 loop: CASSLEQGGTEAFF. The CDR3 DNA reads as TGTGCCAGCAGCTTAGAACAGGGGGGTACTGAAGCTTTCTTT.

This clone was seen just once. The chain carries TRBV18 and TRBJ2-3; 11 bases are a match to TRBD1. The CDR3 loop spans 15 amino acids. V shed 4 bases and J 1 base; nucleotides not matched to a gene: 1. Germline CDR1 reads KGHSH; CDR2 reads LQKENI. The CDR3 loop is CASSRTGGGTDTQYF. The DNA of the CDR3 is TGTGCCAGCTCACGGACAGGGGGCGGCACAGATACGCAGTATTTT.

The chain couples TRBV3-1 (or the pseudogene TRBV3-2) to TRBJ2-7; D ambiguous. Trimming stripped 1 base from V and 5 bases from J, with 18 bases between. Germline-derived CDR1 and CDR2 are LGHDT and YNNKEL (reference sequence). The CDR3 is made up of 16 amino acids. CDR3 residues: CASSQAPGLGAHEQYF. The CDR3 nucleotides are TGTGCCAGCAGCCAAGCCCCGGGTCTTGGTGCGCACGAGCAGTACTTC.

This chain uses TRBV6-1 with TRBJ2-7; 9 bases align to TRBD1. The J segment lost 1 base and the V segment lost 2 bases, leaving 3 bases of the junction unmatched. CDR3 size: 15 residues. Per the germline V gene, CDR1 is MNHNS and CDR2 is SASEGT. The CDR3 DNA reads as TGTGCCAGCAGTGAACAAGGACAGGGGTCCTACGAGCAGTACTTC. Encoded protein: CASSEQGQGSYEQYF.

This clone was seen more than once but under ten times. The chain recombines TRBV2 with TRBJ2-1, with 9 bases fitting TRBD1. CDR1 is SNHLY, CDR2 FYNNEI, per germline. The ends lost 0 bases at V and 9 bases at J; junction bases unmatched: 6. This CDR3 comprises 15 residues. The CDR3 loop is CASSEAPGQGSEQFF. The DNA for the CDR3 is TGTGCCAGCAGTGAAGCCCCGGGACAGGGAAGTGAGCAGTTCTTC. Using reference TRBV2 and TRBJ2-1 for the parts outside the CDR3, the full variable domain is EPEVTQTPSHQVTQMGQEVILRCVPISNHLYFYWYRQILGQKVEFLVSFYNNEISEKSEIFDDQFSVERPDGSNFTLKIRSTKLEDSAMYFCASSEAPGQGSEQFFGPGTRLTVL.

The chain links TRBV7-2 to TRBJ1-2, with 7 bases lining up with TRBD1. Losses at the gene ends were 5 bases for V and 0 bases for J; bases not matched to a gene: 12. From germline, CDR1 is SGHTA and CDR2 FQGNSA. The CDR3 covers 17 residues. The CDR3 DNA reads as TGTGCCAGCAGCCCGACGACAGGGCAACCTACTAACTATGGCTACACCTTC. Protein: CASSPTTGQPTNYGYTF.

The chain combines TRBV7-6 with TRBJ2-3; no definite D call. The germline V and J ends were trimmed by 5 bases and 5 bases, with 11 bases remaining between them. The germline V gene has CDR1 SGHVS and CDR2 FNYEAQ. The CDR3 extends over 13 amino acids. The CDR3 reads CASSGQSQDTQYF. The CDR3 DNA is TGTGCCAGCAGCGGGCAGAGTCAAGATACGCAGTATTTT.

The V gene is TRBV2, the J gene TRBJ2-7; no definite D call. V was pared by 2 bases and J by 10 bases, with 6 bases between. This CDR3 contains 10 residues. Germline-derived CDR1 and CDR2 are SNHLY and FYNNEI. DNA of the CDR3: TGTGCCAGCAGTGAACGGAGTCAGTACTTC. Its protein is CASSERSQYF.

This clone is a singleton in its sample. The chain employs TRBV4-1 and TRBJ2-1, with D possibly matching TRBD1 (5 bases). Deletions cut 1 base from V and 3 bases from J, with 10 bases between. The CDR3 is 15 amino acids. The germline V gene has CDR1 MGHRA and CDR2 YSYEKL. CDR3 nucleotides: TGCGCCAGCAGCCAAGGGTATGACAGCTACAATGAGCAGTTCTTC. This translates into CASSQGYDSYNEQFF.

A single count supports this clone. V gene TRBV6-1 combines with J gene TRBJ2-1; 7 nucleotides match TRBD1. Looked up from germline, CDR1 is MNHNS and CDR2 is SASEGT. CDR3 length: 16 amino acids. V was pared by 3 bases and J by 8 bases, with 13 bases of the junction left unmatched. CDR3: CASSDAIQGHTDEQFF. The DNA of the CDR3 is TGTGCCAGCAGTGATGCAATACAGGGGCACACGGATGAGCAGTTCTTC.